These 22 T cell receptor beta chains share one sample of origin, sequenced in a study of T cells expressing NK-cell markers. TCRdb reanalyzed the 5' RACE reads, giving one entry per CDR3 protein sequence and no DNA. Its table records roughly 160,000 distinct CDR3 sequences. The specimen was blood T cells: a sorted CD56 or NKG2C T cell subset, CD4+ or CD8+ T cells, or bulk PBMC T cells (not recorded which). These receptor sequences come from a man aged 18 to 70 in good health.

The V and J genes are TRBV4-2 and TRBJ2-1; TCRdb's D call of TRBD2 is untestable without DNA. Germline V gene sequence: CDR1 LGHNA, CDR2 YNFKEQ. This CDR3 comprises 19 residues. CDR3 sequence: CASSQDGTSGGGSRNEQFF.

J is TRBJ1-3 and V is TRBV13; TCRdb's D call, TRBD1, is unchecked because there is no DNA. The CDR3 has 17 amino acids. Germline V CDR1 and CDR2: PRHDT, FYEKMQ (reference sequence). CDR3 region: CASSSRDGFFSGNTIYF.

This chain uses TRBV9 with TRBJ2-1; TCRdb indicates TRBD2, and absent DNA this call remains unverified. The CDR3 contains 16 residues. The germline CDR1 and CDR2 sequences are SGDLS and YYNGEE. CDR3 in amino acids: CASSVAASGGYNEQFF.

V usage is TRBV20-1 and J usage is TRBJ2-1; no DNA is available, so the TRBD2 call from TCRdb remains unchecked. Germline V gene lookup returns CDR1 DFQATT and CDR2 SNEGSKA (reference sequence). The CDR3 totals 14 residues. CDR3 region: CSARGGALGDEQFF.

The CDR3: CARTGGTGPSRAFF. The J gene is TRBJ1-1, the V gene TRBV12-3 or TRBV12-4; TCRdb's assignment of TRBD1 cannot be checked, as there is no DNA. The CDR3 loop spans 14 amino acids.

The chain uses TRBV10-3 and TRBJ1-6; TCRdb proposes TRBD1, but this gene call is untestable without DNA. This CDR3 comprises 17 residues. CDR1 and CDR2 (germline): ENHRY, SYGVKD. CDR3 loop: CAISEAVGQGSDSPLHF.

V usage is TRBV2 and J usage is TRBJ2-1; absent DNA, TCRdb's TRBD2 call cannot be checked. The CDR3 runs 16 residues. Germline-derived CDR1 and CDR2 are SNHLY and FYNNEI. The CDR3 region is CASRVPPGGSSYEQFF.

The chain joins TRBV29-1 to TRBJ2-2; TCRdb reports TRBD1, a call that lacks DNA to check it against. Germline V gene sequence: CDR1 SQVTM, CDR2 ANQGSEA. The CDR3 covers 12 residues. This CDR3 is CSAYVGAGELFF.

The CDR3: CASSILGTGVEQYF. The chain links TRBV5-6 to TRBJ2-7; TCRdb indicates TRBD1, and absent DNA this call remains unverified. Germline V gives CDR1 SGHDT, CDR2 YYEEEE. The CDR3 consists of 14 residues. Together with reference TRBV5-6 and TRBJ2-7, the CDR3 gives the full variable domain: DAGVTQSPTHLIKTRGQQVTLRCSPKSGHDTVSWYQQALGQGPQFIFQYYEEEERQRGNFPDRFSGHQFPNYSSELNVNALLLGDSALYLCASSILGTGVEQYFGPGTRLTVT.

The rearrangement uses TRBV13 and TRBJ1-1; TCRdb proposes TRBD1, but this gene call is untestable without DNA. The CDR3 consists of 12 residues. Germline V gene sequence: CDR1 PRHDT, CDR2 FYEKMQ (reference sequence). The CDR3 here is CASIGGNTEAFF.

This rearrangement joins TRBV7-8 to TRBJ2-2; TCRdb picks TRBD2, but there is no DNA to check that call. CDR1 and CDR2 (germline): SGHVS, FQNEAQ. This CDR3 has 16 residues. The CDR3 spells CASSITSGANTGELFF.

The J gene is TRBJ1-5, the V gene TRBV5-6; absent DNA, TCRdb's TRBD1 call cannot be checked. CDR1 is SGHDT, CDR2 YYEEEE, per germline. CDR3 size: 15 residues. The CDR3 protein is CASSSGTGGNQPQHF.

The V gene is TRBV7-8, the J gene TRBJ2-7; TCRdb indicates TRBD2, and absent DNA this call remains unverified. The CDR3 is made up of 15 amino acids. Germline-derived CDR1 and CDR2 are SGHVS and FQNEAQ. CDR3 sequence reads: CASSLLAGNSYEQYF.

The J gene is TRBJ2-1, the V gene TRBV27. The CDR3 is made up of 16 amino acids. Germline lookup yields CDR1 MNHEY and CDR2 SMNVEV (reference sequence). The CDR3: CASSLRQIDPYNEQFF.

V gene TRBV19 combines with J gene TRBJ1-1; TCRdb designates TRBD1, a call that cannot be tested without DNA. The CDR3 is 14 amino acids. The germline CDR1 and CDR2 sequences are LNHDA and SQIVND (reference sequence). The CDR3 region is CASSMVWQGNEAFF.

The chain is built from TRBV2 and TRBJ2-7; TCRdb names TRBD1, which stays unverified in the absence of DNA. Germline V lookup: CDR1 SNHLY, CDR2 FYNNEI. CDR3 length: 15 residues. This chain's CDR3 is CASRGDLGFTYEQYF.

This chain uses TRBV2 with TRBJ2-1; TCRdb's D call, TRBD1, is unchecked because there is no DNA. The CDR3 spans 17 residues. CDR1 and CDR2 (germline): SNHLY, FYNNEI. This CDR3 is CASSEETYRDRGIEQFF.

The V and J genes are TRBV5-4 and TRBJ1-2. Germline CDR1 reads SGHNT; CDR2 reads YYREEE (reference sequence). CDR3 size: 12 residues. The CDR3 sequence is CASSPGPQGYTF.

This chain connects TRBV7-9 to TRBJ1-3. Germline V gene lookup returns CDR1 SEHNR and CDR2 FQNEAQ (reference sequence). CDR3 size: 14 residues. The CDR3 sequence is CASSFLGDRGTIYF.

The chain combines TRBV29-1 with TRBJ2-3; the TRBD2 assignment by TCRdb is unverifiable without DNA. Per germline, CDR1 SQVTM and CDR2 ANQGSEA. This CDR3 contains 12 residues. The CDR3: CSVDPSEGTQYF.

CDR3 sequence: CASRESSYGYTF. J is TRBJ1-2 and V is TRBV9. This CDR3 comprises 12 residues. Germline CDR1 is SGDLS and CDR2 is YYNGEE.

The chain links TRBV7-9 to TRBJ2-5; with no DNA, the TCRdb D assignment of TRBD1 cannot be verified. This CDR3 has 14 residues. Germline V gives CDR1 SEHNR, CDR2 FQNEAQ (reference sequence). CDR3 in amino acids: CASSSLTAVGPQYF.